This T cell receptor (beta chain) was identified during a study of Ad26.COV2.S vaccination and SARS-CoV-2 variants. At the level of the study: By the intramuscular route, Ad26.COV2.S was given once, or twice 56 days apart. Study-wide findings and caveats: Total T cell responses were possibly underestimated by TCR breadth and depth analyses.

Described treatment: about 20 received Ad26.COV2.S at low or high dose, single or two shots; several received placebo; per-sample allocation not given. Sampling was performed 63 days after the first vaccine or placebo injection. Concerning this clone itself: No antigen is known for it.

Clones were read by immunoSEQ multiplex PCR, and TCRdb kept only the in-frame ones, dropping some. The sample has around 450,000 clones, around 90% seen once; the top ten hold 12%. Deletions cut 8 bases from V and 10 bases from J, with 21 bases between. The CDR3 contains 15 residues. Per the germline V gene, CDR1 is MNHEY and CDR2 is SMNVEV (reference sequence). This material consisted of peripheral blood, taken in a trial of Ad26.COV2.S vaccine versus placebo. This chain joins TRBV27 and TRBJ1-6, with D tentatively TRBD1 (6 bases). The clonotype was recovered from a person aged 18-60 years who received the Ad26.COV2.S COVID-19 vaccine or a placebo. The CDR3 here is CASYISTGRCSPLHF. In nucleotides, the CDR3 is TGTGCCAGCTACATATCAACAGGGCGTTGCTCACCCCTCCACTTT.